One and the same sample provided the 30 T cell receptor beta chains below, sequenced in a study of T-cell memory formation after mild COVID-19. One entry per CDR3 protein results from TCRdb running MiXCR on the 5' RACE reads. This repertoire shows 300,000 to 350,000 distinct CDR3 sequences, 14% found once; its top ten account for approximately 22%. Source material: PBMCs or a T cell subset sorted from them (not recorded which). The receptors shown here come from a man aged 18 to 29 who had mild COVID-19 (a few samples of this study predate the infection). Cell type and time point are not known.

The rearrangement links TRBV24-1 to TRBJ1-5, with a weak D call TRBD1 (6 bases). Per germline, CDR1 KGHDR and CDR2 SFDVKD. This CDR3 is 13 amino acids long. Trimming took off 7 bases at V and 9 bases at J, with 15 bases between the two ends. Written as DNA, the CDR3 is TGTGCCACCAGCAGGGGTCCCGGATTGCCCCAGCATTTT. Residues: CATSRGPGLPQHF.

The chain uses TRBV19 and TRBJ1-1; D is uncertain. Germline lookup yields CDR1 LNHDA and CDR2 SQIVND (reference sequence). V was cut by 3 bases and J by 5 bases, with 10 bases left in between. This CDR3 region has 13 residues. This CDR3 reads CASSMFGMTEAFF. The CDR3 DNA is TGTGCCAGTAGTATGTTCGGGATGACTGAAGCTTTCTTT.

This clonotype was observed a few times. This chain links TRBV20-1 with TRBJ2-3; D uncertain. CDR1 is DFQATT, CDR2 SNEGSKA, per germline (reference sequence). Between the trimmed V and J ends, which lost 6 bases and 2 bases, there was a span of 15 bases. The CDR3 extends over 14 amino acids. This CDR3 is CSADQETPTDTQYF. The DNA of the CDR3 is TGCAGTGCCGATCAAGAGACACCCACAGATACGCAGTATTTT.

This clonotype has more than one count but fewer than ten. This rearrangement joins TRBV19 to TRBJ2-5, with D possibly TRBD2 on 5 matching bases. Germline CDR1 reads LNHDA; CDR2 reads SQIVND (reference sequence). V was shortened by 5 bases and J by 4 bases, with 11 bases between the two germline ends. The CDR3 consists of 13 residues. The CDR3 sequence is CASSPFGGETQYF. The CDR3 DNA sequence: TGTGCCAGTAGTCCCTTTGGAGGAGAGACCCAGTACTTC.

This clonotype appeared many times. V and J are TRBV14 and TRBJ2-7; D uncertain. This CDR3 region has 13 residues. V lost 1 base to trimming and J lost 6 bases, with 10 bases between them. Germline CDR1 SGHDN, CDR2 FVKESK. The CDR3 sequence is CASSQGRRSEQYV. The DNA for the CDR3 is TGTGCCAGCAGCCAAGGTCGCAGGAGCGAGCAGTACGTC.

This clonotype was counted between two and nine times. This rearrangement joins TRBV18 to TRBJ1-5; 8 nucleotides align to TRBD1. The germline V gene encodes CDR1 KGHSH and CDR2 LQKENI. J was trimmed by 3 bases and V by 3 bases; bases with no gene match: 1. The CDR3 contains 14 residues. The CDR3 protein is CASSPGQDNQPQHF. CDR3 bases: TGTGCCAGCTCACCGGGACAGGACAATCAGCCCCAGCATTTT.

The chain couples TRBV2 to TRBJ2-6; D might be TRBD1 (5 bases). Per the germline V gene, CDR1 is SNHLY and CDR2 is FYNNEI. The CDR3 contains 19 residues. V was cut by 1 base and J by 0 bases, with 16 bases left in between. The CDR3 nucleotides read TGTGCCAGCAGTGAAGAGACGGGCAGGGCTCACTCTGGGGCCAACGTCCTGACTTTC. The encoded protein is CASSEETGRAHSGANVLTF.

The CDR3 nucleotides read TGTGCCACCAGTGATTTGTGGTCCAGGGGTGTGGGTGAAGCTTTCTTT. Its protein product is CATSDLWSRGVGEAFF. This chain links TRBV24-1 with TRBJ1-1, with D perhaps TRBD1 (6 bases). With 0 bases removed from V and 7 bases from J, the gap between germline ends came to 17 bases. The germline V gene encodes CDR1 KGHDR and CDR2 SFDVKD. This CDR3 spans 16 amino acids.

The chain is built from TRBV30 and TRBJ2-1; possibly TRBD2 for D (5 bases). The CDR3 is 11 amino acids. V was clipped by 5 bases and J by 4 bases, with 6 bases between them. CDR1 and CDR2 (germline): GTSNPN, SVGIG (reference sequence). The CDR3 spells CAWAGYNEQFF. Written as DNA, the CDR3 is TGTGCCTGGGCGGGTTACAATGAGCAGTTCTTC.

A few counts support this clonotype. The V and J genes are TRBV6-5 and TRBJ1-1, with a tentative D call TRBD1 (6 bases). The CDR3 runs 11 residues. V lost 4 bases to trimming and J lost 10 bases, with 10 bases between them. The germline V gene has CDR1 MNHEY and CDR2 SVGAGI. CDR3 residues: CASSLQGLAFF. DNA of the CDR3: TGTGCCAGCAGTTTACAGGGATTAGCTTTCTTT.

This clonotype was detected only a few times. The chain links TRBV5-1 to TRBJ1-5; no clear D. Trimming took off 4 bases at V and 7 bases at J, with 15 bases between the two ends. The germline gives CDR1 SGHRS, CDR2 YFSETQ. The CDR3 covers 14 residues. For the CDR3, the DNA is TGCGCCAGCAGCCTGGACGGATCCGTACAGCCCCAGCATTTT. It encodes CASSLDGSVQPQHF.

This rearrangement joins TRBV6-4 to TRBJ2-5; 10 bases are shared with TRBD1. After removal of 5 bases from V and 8 bases from J, the junction contained 14 bases not matched to a gene. This CDR3 has 16 amino acids. Germline V lookup: CDR1 MRHNA, CDR2 SNTAGT. CDR3 in amino acids: CASSPTSGTGALTQYF. As DNA, the CDR3 is TGTGCCAGCAGTCCCACCTCCGGGACAGGGGCCTTAACCCAGTACTTC.

This clonotype was seen a few times. V is TRBV5-1 and J is TRBJ2-7, with D unresolved. V dropped 0 bases and J dropped 3 bases, with 7 bases sitting between them. Per the germline V gene, CDR1 is SGHRS and CDR2 is YFSETQ. The CDR3 extends over 13 amino acids. In nucleotides, the CDR3 is TGCGCCAGCAGCTTGGACCCCAGCTACGAGCAGTACGTC. This translates into CASSLDPSYEQYV.

This clonotype was counted a few times. V is TRBV12-3 or TRBV12-4 and J is TRBJ2-6, with D possibly matching TRBD1 (5 bases). V lost 2 bases and J 0 bases, leaving 14 bases between the germline ends. The CDR3 length is 18 residues. The CDR3 coding sequence is TGTGCCAGCAGTTTAAGACAGAAGTTCAGCTCTGGGGCCAACGTCCTGACTTTC. It encodes CASSLRQKFSSGANVLTF.

The chain has TRBV20-1 and TRBJ2-1; 7 bases are shared with TRBD1. Trimming at V came to 5 bases and at J to 3 bases, leaving 7 bases not matched to a gene. Looked up from germline, CDR1 is DFQATT and CDR2 is SNEGSKA (reference sequence). The length of the CDR3 is 14 residues. CDR3 DNA: TGCAGTGCTGAGGGGACAGCTATCTACAATGAGCAGTTCTTC. Amino acids: CSAEGTAIYNEQFF.

The chain employs TRBV6-5 and TRBJ2-3; no clear D. The germline gives CDR1 MNHEY, CDR2 SVGAGI. With 6 bases removed from V and 0 bases from J, the gap between germline ends came to 16 bases. The CDR3 contains 16 residues. The CDR3 here is CASSPAVSGSTDTQYF. In DNA form, the CDR3 reads TGTGCCAGCAGCCCTGCCGTCTCGGGCAGCACAGATACGCAGTATTTT.

This clonotype was detected a few times. The chain recombines TRBV28 with TRBJ1-2; 8 bases fit TRBD1. The CDR3 contains 15 residues. Germline V gene data show CDR1 as MDHEN and CDR2 as SYDVKM. The J segment lost 4 bases and the V segment lost 7 bases, leaving 11 bases of the junction unmatched. CDR3 region: CASKSGQGVSYGYTF. The CDR3 DNA follows: TGTGCCAGCAAATCAGGACAGGGAGTAAGCTATGGCTACACCTTC.

This clonotype was recorded at least ten times. The V gene is TRBV4-3, the J gene TRBJ1-6; D is unclear. Trimming took off 0 bases at V and 14 bases at J, with 17 bases between the two ends. This CDR3 region has 15 residues. In germline, CDR1 is LGHNA, CDR2 YSLEER. CDR3 sequence (DNA): TGCGCCAGCAGCCAAGATACGGGCTCCGAGCTTTCCCTCCACTTT. It encodes CASSQDTGSELSLHF.

The rearrangement links TRBV29-1 to TRBJ2-2, with D maybe TRBD2 (7 bases). Per the germline V gene, CDR1 is SQVTM and CDR2 is ANQGSEA. The V and J ends lost 2 bases and 6 bases respectively, with 13 bases between them. The CDR3 contains 14 residues. The CDR3 reads CSVELQGRAGELFF. The DNA of the CDR3 is TGCAGCGTTGAACTTCAGGGGAGGGCCGGGGAGCTGTTTTTT.

This clonotype was recorded many times. The rearrangement links TRBV5-1 to TRBJ2-1; D might be TRBD1 (5 bases). Per germline, CDR1 SGHRS and CDR2 YFSETQ. The germline V and J ends were trimmed by 0 bases and 12 bases, with 7 bases remaining between them. The CDR3 is made up of 11 amino acids. Written as DNA, the CDR3 is TGCGCCAGCAGCTTGGAAGGGGCGCAGTTCTTC. Protein sequence: CASSLEGAQFF.

This clonotype was seen only a few times. This chain joins TRBV10-3 and TRBJ2-1, with TRBD2 matching 13 bases. V gave up 6 bases and J gave up 7 bases; unmatched junction bases: 9. The CDR3 is made up of 16 amino acids. Germline lookup yields CDR1 ENHRY and CDR2 SYGVKD. The CDR3: CAIRIGLAGVGNEQFF. The CDR3 DNA is TGTGCCATCAGGATCGGACTAGCGGGGGTCGGGAATGAGCAGTTCTTC.

This chain links TRBV10-3 with TRBJ2-3; D call uncertain. Trimming removed 3 bases from V and 3 bases from J, with 4 bases in between. The length of the CDR3 is 12 residues. In germline, CDR1 is ENHRY, CDR2 SYGVKD. This CDR3 is CAISDRTDTQYF. The CDR3, as DNA: TGTGCCATCAGTGACAGGACAGATACGCAGTATTTT.

The rearrangement uses TRBV28 and TRBJ1-6, with D maybe TRBD1 (5 bases). Germline CDR1 reads MDHEN; CDR2 reads SYDVKM. V lost 1 base and J 9 bases, leaving 19 bases between the germline ends. CDR3 length equals 17 residues. CDR3 region: CASSLLDWEGNISPLHF. In nucleotides, the CDR3 is TGTGCCAGCAGTTTATTAGACTGGGAGGGGAACATTTCACCCCTCCACTTT.

The rearrangement uses TRBV4-3 and TRBJ2-7; the D is unclear. Germline V gives CDR1 LGHNA, CDR2 YSLEER. This CDR3 is 14 amino acids long. Trimming pared 2 bases from V and 6 bases from J, leaving 14 bases between. The CDR3 coding sequence is TGCGCCAGCAGCCAAAGTCCCCGGGCCGGCGAGCAGTACTTC. Translated, it gives CASSQSPRAGEQYF.

This sequence joins TRBV20-1 and TRBJ2-7; 9 bases map to TRBD1. Germline V gene lookup returns CDR1 DFQATT and CDR2 SNEGSKA (reference sequence). With 5 bases clipped from V and 3 bases from J, the junction kept 8 bases outside the gene matches. This CDR3 spans 14 amino acids. The CDR3 sequence is CSALLRTGDYEQYF. The CDR3 nucleotides are TGCAGTGCTCTTCTCAGGACAGGGGACTACGAGCAGTACTTC.

V usage is TRBV24-1 and J usage is TRBJ2-7, with D hard to call. V was clipped by 0 bases and J by 3 bases, with 14 bases between them. The germline gives CDR1 KGHDR, CDR2 SFDVKD. This CDR3 has 16 amino acids. CDR3 sequence reads: CATSDLTVEPDYEQYV. CDR3 nucleotides: TGTGCCACCAGTGATTTGACAGTAGAACCAGACTACGAGCAGTACGTC.

The CDR3, as DNA: TGCGCCAGCAGTGTGGTAGCGGGGGGGCCGGAGACCCAGTACTTC. Its protein product is CASSVVAGGPETQYF. The chain links TRBV10-2 to TRBJ2-5; 11 positions agree with TRBD2. After removal of 4 bases from V and 5 bases from J, the junction contained 6 bases not matched to a gene. The CDR3 runs to 15 residues. Germline V lookup: CDR1 WSHSY, CDR2 SAAADI.

Turning to this clonotype: A much larger clonotype is one base distant, so this may be a read error. This chain connects TRBV7-9 to TRBJ1-1; D not resolved. Deletions cut 7 bases from V and 1 base from J, with 10 bases between. This CDR3 comprises 13 residues. Germline values: CDR1 SEHNR, CDR2 FQNEAQ (reference sequence). The CDR3: CASIARENTEAFF. The CDR3, as DNA: TGTGCCAGCATCGCACGTGAGAACACTGAAGCTTTCTTT.

The sample holds a few counts of this clonotype. The V and J genes are TRBV20-1 and TRBJ1-2; the D gene is possibly TRBD1 (5 bases). The V end lost 0 bases, the J end lost 2 bases, and 13 bases lay between the germline ends. Germline V lookup: CDR1 DFQATT, CDR2 SNEGSKA (reference sequence). The CDR3 length is 15 residues. CDR3 coding DNA: TGCAGTGCTAGAGATACTTACGAGGGGAACTATGGCTACACCTTC. The encoded protein is CSARDTYEGNYGYTF.

This chain connects TRBV4-1 to TRBJ2-2, with D possibly being TRBD2 (5 bases). The CDR3 contains 14 residues. The germline V gene encodes CDR1 MGHRA and CDR2 YSYEKL. The germline V and J ends were trimmed by 4 bases and 4 bases, with 10 bases remaining between them. This CDR3 reads CASSPTGITGELFF. CDR3 DNA: TGCGCCAGCAGCCCGACGGGAATCACCGGGGAGCTGTTTTTT.